This T cell receptor (beta chain) was sequenced for a study of blood T cells in healthy people across ages. The V segment lost 1 base and the J segment 10 bases; nucleotides outside the gene matches: 7. The CDR3 has 15 residues. General observations from the study: In long-lived donors, naive CD4+ cell counts and diversity exceeded those of aged donors. When one million T cells were used, diversity estimates were thought to be underestimates.

A second PCR, run for roughly 7 to 12 cycles, used a sample-barcoded 5' primer plus a J-beta primer mix. A 12-random-nucleotide template-switch adaptor tagged each cDNA molecule. TCRdb redid the calling of the 5' RACE reads with MiXCR, one entry per CDR3 protein. The sample carries around 800,000 distinct CDR3 sequences, 46% recorded once. With regard to this clonotype: The target antigen is unknown.

The individuals who served as donors were healthy Caucasians living in Russia, aged roughly 6 to 100. V is TRBV12-3 or TRBV12-4 and J is TRBJ2-1, with 10 bases aligning to TRBD2. The sequence was obtained from a man older than 75 in good health. Sequenced: blood. This chain's CDR3 is CASSLGSSGRYEQFF. CDR3 nucleotides: TGTGCCAGCAGTTTAGGGTCTAGCGGGAGATACGAGCAGTTCTTC.